The clone carrying this T cell receptor (beta chain) was observed at least ten times. Time point: before trial treatment. Trimming took off 7 bases at V and 3 bases at J, with 10 bases between the two ends. Germline loops: CDR1 MNHEY, CDR2 SVGEGT. The CDR3 totals 14 residues. With TRAV- and TRBV-specific primers, first-strand cDNA was made, covering the alpha and beta chains. The authors amplified TCRs for 20 PCR cycles with a constant-region primer and a V-primer adapter. Amplification of the isolated mRNA used in vitro transcription. TCRdb used MiXCR to reprocess the reads, holding one entry per CDR3 protein. The profile shows some 88,000 distinct CDR3 sequences, under 10% of them singletons. The data derive from a study of low-dose radiotherapy and immunotherapy resistance in tumors. The wider study: From cycle 1 day 1, patients took oral aspirin 300 mg every day for four cycles.

The source material was PBMCs, sampled before treatment. This receptor was obtained from a male donor with prostate cancer. V usage is TRBV6-2 or TRBV6-3 and J usage is TRBJ2-6; weak D call: TRBD1 (5 bases). CDR3: CASTQTVGANVLTF. The CDR3 region has the DNA TGTGCCAGCACCCAGACAGTTGGGGCCAACGTCCTGACTTTC.